The clone carrying this T cell receptor (beta chain) came up many times. This entry comes from a study of T cells after yellow fever vaccination. Background on the study: Each low-cell-number fraction was prepared by means of SMART-Seq v4 Ultra Low Input.

Per the germline V gene, CDR1 is DFQATT and CDR2 is SNEGSKA (reference sequence). V was pared by 4 bases and J by 0 bases, with 10 bases between. CDR3 length: 14 residues. TCRdb fed the 5' RACE reads into MiXCR, producing one record per CDR3 protein. The sample consists of about 63,000 distinct CDR3 sequences, about 7.8% of them appearing once. This sample comprised CD8+ T cells sorted from PBMCs, obtained 15 days after the yellow fever booster vaccination. The receptor was derived from a man between 25 and 39 years old who received the YFV17D yellow fever vaccine. This chain connects TRBV20-1 to TRBJ2-1; D ambiguous. CDR3 nucleotide sequence: TGCAGTGCTACCGAGGAGAGCTCCTACAATGAGCAGTTCTTC. The encoded protein is CSATEESSYNEQFF.